The source of this T cell receptor (beta chain) is a study of CD8+ T cells in alopecia areata. Study-wide results and limits: An increase in clonality over normal scalp was evident in lesional scalp, especially alopecia totalis/universalis.

The treatment is: oral pan-JAK inhibitor, 5-10 mg twice daily. Germline CDR1 and CDR2: SGHNT and YYREEE (reference sequence). The CDR3 is made up of 13 amino acids. V was clipped by 6 bases and J by 6 bases, with 15 bases between them. As for this clone: Its antigen is undetermined.

After isolation, RNA underwent reverse transcription to generate cDNA as the sequencing template. TCRdb's copy holds only in-frame clones and misses some; the assay was immunoSEQ multiplex PCR. The profile covers about 190,000 clones, with about 64% appearing a single time and around 4.2% taken by the ten largest. This specimen was CD4+ T cells sorted from blood, taken at week 4, from a patient treated with tofacitinib. The TCR comes from a human donor with alopecia areata. The chain carries TRBV5-4 and TRBJ1-2; perhaps TRBD1 as D (6 bases). The CDR3 protein is CASNLGGADGYTF. The CDR3 DNA sequence: TGTGCCAGCAATCTCGGGGGGGCGGATGGCTACACCTTC.